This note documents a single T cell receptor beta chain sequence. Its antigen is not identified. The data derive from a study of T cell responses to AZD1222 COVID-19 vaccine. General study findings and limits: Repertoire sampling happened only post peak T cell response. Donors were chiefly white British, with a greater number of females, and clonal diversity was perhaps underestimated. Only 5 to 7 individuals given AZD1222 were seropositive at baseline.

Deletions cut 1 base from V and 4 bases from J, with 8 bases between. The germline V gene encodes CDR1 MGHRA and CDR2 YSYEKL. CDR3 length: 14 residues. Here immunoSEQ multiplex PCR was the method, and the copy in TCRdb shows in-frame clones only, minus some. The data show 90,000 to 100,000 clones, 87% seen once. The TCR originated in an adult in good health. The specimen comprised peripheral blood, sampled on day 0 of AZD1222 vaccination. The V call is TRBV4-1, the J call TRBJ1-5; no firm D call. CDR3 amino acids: CASSQVTTNQPQHF. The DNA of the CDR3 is TGCGCCAGCAGCCAAGTTACAACTAATCAGCCCCAGCATTTT.